These T cell receptor beta chains were read from a single sample in a study of blood T cells in healthy people across ages. TCRdb re-derived calls from the 5' RACE reads in MiXCR, one entry per CDR3 protein. This sample has fewer than 1,000,000 distinct CDR3 sequences, with around 50% found just once. The sequenced material came from blood. The receptors derive from a man older than 75 in good health. Each CDR3 is given with its conserved first and last residue. D genes are given only for firm matches. The size entry is marked missing in some rows and otherwise reads once, few, many or a size class.

j_call: TRBJ2-7; clone_size: few; cdr3_length: 10; d_call: -; v_call: TRBV29-1; cdr3_nt: TGCAACCCGGAGTTCTACGAGCAGTACTTC; cdr3_aa: CNPEFYEQYF
j_call: TRBJ2-5; clone_size: -; cdr3_length: 14; d_call: -; v_call: TRBV15; cdr3_nt: TGTGCCACCAGCAGAGGGGGACCGGGAGAGACCCAGTACTTC; cdr3_aa: CATSRGGPGETQYF
j_call: TRBJ2-3; clone_size: -; cdr3_length: 11; d_call: -; v_call: TRBV20-1; cdr3_nt: TGCAGTGTCCCGACAAGGGGTACGCAGTATTTT; cdr3_aa: CSVPTRGTQYF
j_call: TRBJ2-3; clone_size: -; cdr3_length: 17; d_call: TRBD2; v_call: TRBV12-3/TRBV12-4; cdr3_nt: TGTGCCAGCAACCTCCGGGACCTTGGGACTAGCCCCGATACGCAGTATTTT; cdr3_aa: CASNLRDLGTSPDTQYF
j_call: TRBJ2-1; clone_size: -; cdr3_length: 15; d_call: -; v_call: TRBV6-6; cdr3_nt: TGTGCCAGCAGTTACGGGACACCCGTTCCAGCTGAGCAGTTCTTC; cdr3_aa: CASSYGTPVPAEQFF
j_call: TRBJ2-3; clone_size: -; cdr3_length: 14; d_call: TRBD2; v_call: TRBV20-1; cdr3_nt: TGCAGTGCTAGTCCCGGGACTAGCGAAGATACGCAGTATTTT; cdr3_aa: CSASPGTSEDTQYF
j_call: TRBJ2-7; clone_size: -; cdr3_length: 10; d_call: -; v_call: TRBV2; cdr3_nt: TGTGCCACTTCAGGGGTCGAGCAGTACTTC; cdr3_aa: CATSGVEQYF
j_call: TRBJ1-5; clone_size: few; cdr3_length: 15; d_call: -; v_call: TRBV12-3/TRBV12-4; cdr3_nt: TGTGCCAGCAGCCCCGGGTGGGGTGGCAATCAGCCCCAGCATTTT; cdr3_aa: CASSPGWGGNQPQHF
j_call: TRBJ2-7; clone_size: -; cdr3_length: 14; d_call: -; v_call: TRBV5-6; cdr3_nt: TGTGCCAGCAGCACGAGCGGGTTACCCTACGAGCAGTACTTC; cdr3_aa: CASSTSGLPYEQYF
j_call: TRBJ2-1; clone_size: many; cdr3_length: 12; d_call: TRBD2; v_call: TRBV7-2; cdr3_nt: TGTGCCAGCAGCTCGACTAGCGCCGAGCAGTTCTTC; cdr3_aa: CASSSTSAEQFF
j_call: TRBJ2-1; clone_size: -; cdr3_length: 15; d_call: -; v_call: TRBV11-2; cdr3_nt: TGTGCCAGCAGCTTACAAGGAGGGGCACTCGGTGAGCAGTTCTTC; cdr3_aa: CASSLQGGALGEQFF
j_call: TRBJ2-7; clone_size: few; cdr3_length: 15; d_call: -; v_call: TRBV11-2; cdr3_nt: TGTGCCAGCAGCTCAGGAAGCGGCTTAACCTACGAGCAGTACTTC; cdr3_aa: CASSSGSGLTYEQYF
j_call: TRBJ2-1; clone_size: once; cdr3_length: 16; d_call: -; v_call: TRBV24-1; cdr3_nt: TGTGCCACCAGTGGGGCAGACATTACCTCCTACAATGAGCAGTTCTTC; cdr3_aa: CATSGADITSYNEQFF
j_call: TRBJ2-1; clone_size: -; cdr3_length: 12; d_call: -; v_call: TRBV28; cdr3_nt: TGTGCCAGCAGTTTAGCAGGATTCGAGCAGTTCTTC; cdr3_aa: CASSLAGFEQFF
j_call: TRBJ2-5; clone_size: -; cdr3_length: 15; d_call: -; v_call: TRBV20-1; cdr3_nt: TGCAGTGCTGCCCAAACGGGGACTGGCGTGGAGACCCAGTACTTC; cdr3_aa: CSAAQTGTGVETQYF
j_call: TRBJ2-3; clone_size: many; cdr3_length: 16; d_call: TRBD2; v_call: TRBV20-1; cdr3_nt: TGCAGTGCTAGCGACGGGACTACTCAAAGCACAGATACGCAGTATTTT; cdr3_aa: CSASDGTTQSTDTQYF
j_call: TRBJ1-1; clone_size: -; cdr3_length: 14; d_call: TRBD1; v_call: TRBV7-2; cdr3_nt: TGTGCCAGCAGCCCCCCCAGGGGGCTGGCTGAAGCTTTCTTT; cdr3_aa: CASSPPRGLAEAFF
j_call: TRBJ1-4; clone_size: once; cdr3_length: 15; d_call: -; v_call: TRBV7-9; cdr3_nt: TGTGCCAGCAGCTCCCCGGACGGTGGTGATGAAAAACTGTTTTTT; cdr3_aa: CASSSPDGGDEKLFF
j_call: TRBJ1-2; clone_size: -; cdr3_length: 13; d_call: -; v_call: TRBV30; cdr3_nt: TGTGCCTGGAGTTCCACCGGGGCTGGTGGCTACACCTTC; cdr3_aa: CAWSSTGAGGYTF
j_call: TRBJ2-3; clone_size: few; cdr3_length: 19; d_call: -; v_call: TRBV4-3; cdr3_nt: TGCACCAGCAGCCAAGATTTTACGTCGAGAGGGCCATCCAGAGATACGCAGTATTTT; cdr3_aa: CTSSQDFTSRGPSRDTQYF
j_call: TRBJ2-4; clone_size: -; cdr3_length: 14; d_call: -; v_call: TRBV5-5; cdr3_nt: TGTGCCAGCAGGGTATCGGTAGCCAAAAACATTCAGTACTTC; cdr3_aa: CASRVSVAKNIQYF
j_call: TRBJ1-1; clone_size: many; cdr3_length: 11; d_call: -; v_call: TRBV3-1; cdr3_nt: TGTGCCAGCGGGGGCACTTCTGAAGCTTTCTTT; cdr3_aa: CASGGTSEAFF
j_call: TRBJ1-6; clone_size: few; cdr3_length: 14; d_call: -; v_call: TRBV20-1; cdr3_nt: TGCAGTGCTGCGATCCCCGGGGGGAGGTCACCCCTCCACTTT; cdr3_aa: CSAAIPGGRSPLHF
j_call: TRBJ2-5; clone_size: -; cdr3_length: 13; d_call: -; v_call: TRBV18; cdr3_nt: TGTGCCAGCCCACCCACCCAAAAGGAGACCCAGTACTTC; cdr3_aa: CASPPTQKETQYF
j_call: TRBJ2-3; clone_size: -; cdr3_length: 14; d_call: TRBD2; v_call: TRBV12-3/TRBV12-4; cdr3_nt: TGTGCCAGCACCCTAGCGGGAGGGCCGGATACGCAGTATTTT; cdr3_aa: CASTLAGGPDTQYF
j_call: TRBJ2-3; clone_size: many; cdr3_length: 16; d_call: TRBD1; v_call: TRBV24-1; cdr3_nt: TGTGCCACCAGTGAACCACAGGGGGTTAGCACAGATACGCAGTATTTT; cdr3_aa: CATSEPQGVSTDTQYF
j_call: TRBJ2-1; clone_size: few; cdr3_length: 14; d_call: -; v_call: TRBV7-3; cdr3_nt: TGTGCCAGCAGCTTAAAAGGGTCAAGTTTGGAGCAGTTCTTC; cdr3_aa: CASSLKGSSLEQFF
j_call: TRBJ2-7; clone_size: few; cdr3_length: 15; d_call: TRBD1; v_call: TRBV12-5; cdr3_nt: TGTGCTAGTGGGCAGGGACAGGGGGCCTCCTACGAGCAGTACTTC; cdr3_aa: CASGQGQGASYEQYF
j_call: TRBJ2-3; clone_size: many; cdr3_length: 19; d_call: TRBD2; v_call: TRBV24-1; cdr3_nt: TGTGCCACCAGTGATTTTTACGGGACTAGCGGGCAGGTCCCGGATACGCAGTATTTT; cdr3_aa: CATSDFYGTSGQVPDTQYF
j_call: TRBJ2-7; clone_size: -; cdr3_length: 13; d_call: -; v_call: TRBV20-1; cdr3_nt: TGCAGTGCTAGGGCCACAGGGATCCACGAGCAGTACTTC; cdr3_aa: CSARATGIHEQYF
j_call: TRBJ2-2; clone_size: -; cdr3_length: 14; d_call: TRBD2; v_call: TRBV10-3; cdr3_nt: TGTGCCATCCTCGGAGCGGGAGGCGCCGGGGAGCTGTTTTTT; cdr3_aa: CAILGAGGAGELFF
j_call: TRBJ2-7; clone_size: -; cdr3_length: 14; d_call: TRBD2; v_call: TRBV28; cdr3_nt: TGTGCCAGCAGGACTAGCGGGGTAACCTACGAGCAGTACTTC; cdr3_aa: CASRTSGVTYEQYF
j_call: TRBJ2-7; clone_size: -; cdr3_length: 14; d_call: -; v_call: TRBV5-6; cdr3_nt: TGTGCCAGCAGCCCGACTCGGGAGATCGAGACCCGGTACTTC; cdr3_aa: CASSPTREIETRYF
j_call: TRBJ2-7; clone_size: -; cdr3_length: 13; d_call: -; v_call: TRBV9; cdr3_nt: TGTGCCAGCAGCGGTGACAGAATCTACGAGCAGTACTTC; cdr3_aa: CASSGDRIYEQYF
j_call: TRBJ2-7; clone_size: -; cdr3_length: 14; d_call: -; v_call: TRBV5-6; cdr3_nt: TGTGCCAGCAGCTTCCGGGACACCTCCTACGAGCAGTACTTC; cdr3_aa: CASSFRDTSYEQYF
j_call: TRBJ2-2; clone_size: once; cdr3_length: 18; d_call: TRBD1; v_call: TRBV9; cdr3_nt: TGTGCCAGCAGCCCCCCCGGGACAGGGGGCCGATACACCGGGGAGCTGTTTTTT; cdr3_aa: CASSPPGTGGRYTGELFF
j_call: TRBJ1-1; clone_size: -; cdr3_length: 15; d_call: -; v_call: TRBV6-6; cdr3_nt: TGTGCCAGCAGTTACTTGGGGAAGGGGAACACTGAAGCTTTCTTT; cdr3_aa: CASSYLGKGNTEAFF
j_call: TRBJ1-5; clone_size: -; cdr3_length: 15; d_call: -; v_call: TRBV28; cdr3_nt: TGTGCCAGCAGCTGGCAGATAAATAGCAATCAGCCCCAGCATTTT; cdr3_aa: CASSWQINSNQPQHF
j_call: TRBJ2-1; clone_size: -; cdr3_length: 19; d_call: -; v_call: TRBV21-1; cdr3_nt: TGTGCCAGCAGCAAAGGCGCGGTGATCCGGCGGGAGGCCTACAATGAGCAGTTCTTC; cdr3_aa: CASSKGAVIRREAYNEQFF
j_call: TRBJ2-1; clone_size: -; cdr3_length: 17; d_call: TRBD2; v_call: TRBV28; cdr3_nt: TGTGCCAGCAGTCCACTAGGACTAGCGGGGCTCTACAATGAGCAGTTCTTC; cdr3_aa: CASSPLGLAGLYNEQFF
j_call: TRBJ1-4; clone_size: few; cdr3_length: 20; d_call: -; v_call: TRBV4-3; cdr3_nt: TGCGCCAGCAGCCAAGTTTTTTTTCGTCACAGCGGGAGAGAATATGAAAAACTGTTTTTT; cdr3_aa: CASSQVFFRHSGREYEKLFF
j_call: TRBJ2-7; clone_size: many; cdr3_length: 13; d_call: -; v_call: TRBV4-3; cdr3_nt: TGTGCCAGCAGCCAGGGTGAGGCCTACGAGCAGTACTTC; cdr3_aa: CASSQGEAYEQYF
j_call: TRBJ2-5; clone_size: -; cdr3_length: 15; d_call: TRBD1; v_call: TRBV5-1; cdr3_nt: TGCACCAGCAGCCCCCGGACAGGGACGGGAGAGACCCAGTACTTC; cdr3_aa: CTSSPRTGTGETQYF
j_call: TRBJ1-2; clone_size: -; cdr3_length: 14; d_call: TRBD1; v_call: TRBV12-3/TRBV12-4; cdr3_nt: TGTGCCAGCAGGGAGACAGGGACTAGCTATGGCTACACCTTC; cdr3_aa: CASRETGTSYGYTF